This passage covers 28 T cell receptor beta chains from one sample sequenced in a study of human T cells and chemical hapten exposure (dated by TCRdb to about 2021). The method was RACE. The run used a NextSeq 500. TCRdb applied fastp at Q25 and MiXCR to the public reads, then kept only in-frame beta chains. CDR3 protein sequences are deduplicated, and each keeps its most common genes and DNA. Within this sample are about 45,000 distinct CDR3 sequences, with about 4% of them counted one time only. The ten largest clonotypes hold around 5.7% of the sample. Taken with the paper, the label for time point translates to: healthy volunteer bleed at 6 weeks. Total RNA was extracted from unfractionated whole blood that had been collected in Tempus Blood RNA tubes. The specimen was whole blood. These receptors were collected from a human donor in good health. Some clones in this sample may be carry-over from other donors' samples.

This clonotype was detected many times. This sequence joins TRBV7-2 and TRBJ1-5; 7 bases agree with TRBD1. The V segment lost 8 bases and the J segment 1 base; nucleotides outside the gene matches: 5. This CDR3 comprises 14 residues. Germline CDR1 SGHTA, CDR2 FQGNSA. The CDR3 DNA sequence: TGTGCCAGCGCGACAGGGCTGAGCAATCAGCCCCAGCATTTT. Translated, it gives CASATGLSNQPQHF.

This clonotype has at least ten counts. The genes are TRBV6-5 and TRBJ1-5, with TRBD1 matching over 7 bases. The trim removed 0 bases at V and 8 bases at J, leaving 7 bases unmatched. The germline V gene has CDR1 MNHEY and CDR2 SVGAGI. The CDR3 extends over 15 amino acids. The chain's CDR3 is CASSYSRAGGKPQHF. CDR3 nucleotides: TGTGCCAGCAGTTACTCGAGGGCAGGGGGTAAGCCCCAGCATTTT.

The gene calls are TRBV7-9 and TRBJ1-5; D remains ambiguous. V was pared by 4 bases and J by 4 bases, with 5 bases between. The CDR3 length is 12 residues. The germline CDR1 and CDR2 sequences are SEHNR and FQNEAQ (reference sequence). CDR3 amino acids: CASSSLNQPQHF. CDR3 DNA: TGTGCCAGCAGCTCCCTTAATCAGCCCCAGCATTTT.

This clonotype was observed at least ten times. V and J are TRBV6-6 and TRBJ1-3, with D perhaps TRBD1 (5 bases). Trimming took 2 bases from V and 0 from J, leaving 8 bases between them. From germline, CDR1 is MNHNY and CDR2 SVGAGI (reference sequence). The CDR3 runs 15 residues. CDR3: CASSYGGVSGNTIYF. CDR3 bases: TGTGCCAGCAGTTACGGGGGGGTCTCTGGAAACACCATATATTTT.

This clonotype appeared many times. The chain combines TRBV18 with TRBJ1-3; D is uncertain. This CDR3 is built from 15 residues. The V and J ends lost 2 bases and 1 base respectively, with 9 bases between them. Germline CDR1 and CDR2: KGHSH and LQKENI. The CDR3 DNA reads as TGTGCCAGCTCACCAATCACCGGTTCTGGAAACACCATATATTTT. Translated, it gives CASSPITGSGNTIYF.

This clonotype was recorded at least ten times. The rearrangement uses TRBV25-1 and TRBJ2-3, with D possibly matching TRBD2 (6 bases). This CDR3 region has 14 residues. Trimming pared 6 bases from V and 8 bases from J, leaving 18 bases between. The V gene's germline CDR1 is MGHDK and CDR2 SYGVNS. The CDR3 coding sequence is TGTGCCAGCAGCCGGGACTCCCTCCCCGTTACGCAGTATTTT. Amino acid sequence: CASSRDSLPVTQYF.

This clonotype has a count of ten or more. The chain combines TRBV12-3 or TRBV12-4 with TRBJ1-2, with 9 positions matching TRBD1. The V and J ends lost 4 bases and 7 bases, in that order; junction bases with no gene match: 7. The CDR3 is 14 residues long. The CDR3 sequence is CASSSGSDRGGYTF. As DNA, the CDR3 is TGTGCCAGCAGTTCCGGCTCGGACAGGGGTGGCTACACCTTC.

This clonotype has a count of ten or more. The rearrangement uses TRBV7-9 and TRBJ2-5; tentative D call: TRBD1 (5 bases). The ends were cut back, 5 bases at V and 4 bases at J, with 11 bases in the middle. This CDR3 region has 13 residues. Germline assignment: CDR1 SEHNR and CDR2 FQNEAQ (reference sequence). This chain's CDR3 is CASSLMGRETQYF. The CDR3 DNA reads as TGTGCCAGCAGCCTAATGGGGCGAGAGACCCAGTACTTC.

In this sample, this clonotype turned up many times. V gene TRBV29-1 combines with J gene TRBJ1-2, with 8 bases fitting TRBD1. The trim removed 3 bases at V and 8 bases at J, leaving 8 bases unmatched. Germline V gene data show CDR1 as SQVTM and CDR2 as ANQGSEA. The CDR3 is 13 amino acids. This CDR3 is CSVETGEGVGYTF. For the CDR3, the DNA is TGCAGCGTTGAGACAGGGGAAGGGGTCGGCTACACCTTC. The whole variable domain, filled in from reference TRBV29-1 and TRBJ1-2, reads SAVISQKPSRDICQRGTSLTIQCQVDSQVTMMFWYRQQPGQSLTLIATANQGSEATYESGFVIDKFPISRPNLTFSTLTVSNMSPEDSSIYLCSVETGEGVGYTFGSGTRLTVV.

This clonotype was detected many times. This chain links TRBV3-1 with TRBJ1-4, with D unresolved. CDR3 length: 13 residues. In germline, CDR1 is LGHDT, CDR2 YNNKEL (reference sequence). V lost 5 bases and J 8 bases, leaving 12 bases between the germline ends. CDR3 in amino acids: CASSYFFGEKLFF. Here the CDR3 DNA reads TGTGCCAGCAGCTATTTCTTTGGGGAAAAACTGTTTTTT. The full variable domain, its missing parts supplied by reference TRBV3-1 and TRBJ1-4, is DTAVSQTPKYLVTQMGNDKSIKCEQNLGHDTMYWYKQDSKKFLKIMFSYNNKELIINETVPNRFSPKSPDKAHLNLHINSLELGDSAVYFCASSYFFGEKLFFGSGTQLSVL.

This clonotype has more than one count but fewer than ten. This chain joins TRBV5-1 and TRBJ1-4, with D perhaps matching TRBD1 (5 bases). Trimming took 3 bases from V and 3 from J, leaving 15 bases between them. From germline, CDR1 is SGHRS and CDR2 YFSETQ. CDR3 length: 16 amino acids. The CDR3 nucleotides are TGCGCCAGCAGCTCCCTAGACAGAGGGGCTAATGAAAAACTGTTTTTT. Amino acid sequence: CASSSLDRGANEKLFF.

J is TRBJ2-1 and V is TRBV5-1; no clear D gene. Germline V lookup: CDR1 SGHRS, CDR2 YFSETQ. Trimming left V 0 bases short and J 5 bases short, with 18 bases between. This CDR3 spans 17 amino acids. The CDR3 DNA is TGCGCCAGCAGCTTGGCCATCAATACCGCCGCCGACAATGAGCAGTTCTTC. It specifies CASSLAINTAADNEQFF.

This clonotype showed up many times. The CDR3 region has the DNA TGTGCCATCAGCAACTCCTACGAGCAGTACTTC. Translation: CAISNSYEQYF. The V and J genes are TRBV10-3 and TRBJ2-7; the D is unclear. This CDR3 has 11 amino acids. CDR1 is ENHRY and CDR2 is SYGVKD in the germline V gene. Trimming pared 6 bases from V and 0 bases from J, leaving 3 bases between.

This clonotype was seen at least ten times. J is TRBJ1-2 and V is TRBV6-5, with D possibly TRBD1 on 5 matching bases. The CDR3 is made up of 15 amino acids. Germline CDR1 is MNHEY and CDR2 is SVGAGI. V was trimmed by 2 bases and J by 3 bases, leaving 13 bases between them. The CDR3 DNA follows: TGTGCCAGCAGTTACGGGGGAGGGTCTGACTATGGCTACACCTTC. Encoded protein: CASSYGGGSDYGYTF.

DNA of the CDR3: TGCGCCAGCCATGATCACAGCCTTTTGAACACTGAAGCTTTCTTT. This gives the protein CASHDHSLLNTEAFF. The chain is built from TRBV5-1 and TRBJ1-1; no definite D call. The germline CDR1 and CDR2 sequences are SGHRS and YFSETQ. V was clipped by 7 bases and J by 0 bases, with 16 bases between them. The CDR3 spans 15 residues.

Ten or more counts support this clonotype. V gene TRBV12-3 or TRBV12-4 combines with J gene TRBJ1-3, with D possibly matching TRBD1 (6 bases). Deletions cut 7 bases from V and 2 bases from J, with 12 bases between. This CDR3 is built from 14 residues. CDR3 in DNA: TGTGCCAGCACTAAGACAGGCCCTGGAAACACCATATATTTT. Translated: CASTKTGPGNTIYF.

This chain uses TRBV7-9 with TRBJ1-6, with 7 nucleotides matching TRBD1. CDR3 length: 16 amino acids. CDR1 is SEHNR, CDR2 FQNEAQ, per germline (reference sequence). The junction had 14 bases not matched to a gene; V was cut back by 8 bases and J by 7 bases. The CDR3 loop reads CASLSYSGTENSPLHF. CDR3 DNA: TGTGCCAGCCTCTCTTACTCCGGGACAGAGAATTCACCCCTCCACTTT.

The chain couples TRBV6-4 to TRBJ2-2; D call uncertain. This CDR3 region has 13 residues. Germline V gives CDR1 MRHNA, CDR2 SNTAGT. V shed 2 bases and J shed 5 bases, with 6 bases lying between them. CDR3 sequence reads: CASSDSETGELFF. The CDR3 bases are TGTGCCAGCAGTGACAGTGAGACCGGGGAGCTGTTTTTT.

In its sample, this clonotype was seen many times. The chain combines TRBV27 with TRBJ2-7; D unclear. Deletions cut 0 bases from V and 5 bases from J, with 14 bases between. CDR3 length: 15 residues. Germline values: CDR1 MNHEY, CDR2 SMNVEV (reference sequence). The chain's CDR3 is CASSLSGLLGDEQYF. The CDR3 DNA sequence: TGTGCCAGCAGTTTATCGGGCTTGCTTGGGGACGAGCAGTACTTC.

The chain is built from TRBV6-5 and TRBJ2-1; TRBD2 matches 10 bases. The ends lost 0 bases at V and 7 bases at J; junction bases unmatched: 3. The germline CDR1 and CDR2 sequences are MNHEY and SVGAGI. The CDR3 contains 15 residues. In DNA form, the CDR3 reads TGTGCCAGCAGTTACTCTACTAGCGGGACAAATGAGCAGTTCTTC. The encoded protein is CASSYSTSGTNEQFF.

This clonotype occurred many times. The V call is TRBV9, the J call TRBJ1-1, with D possibly being TRBD1 (6 bases). Germline V gene data show CDR1 as SGDLS and CDR2 as YYNGEE. V gave up 4 bases and J gave up 3 bases, with 19 bases separating them. The CDR3 is 16 residues long. The CDR3 region has the DNA TGTGCCAGCAGCCCAGAGCGGGGGCCCAGGGACACTGAAGCTTTCTTT. Translated: CASSPERGPRDTEAFF.

The chain links TRBV5-8 to TRBJ1-5; weak D call: TRBD1 (5 bases). This CDR3 region has 14 residues. V was trimmed by 3 bases and J by 5 bases, leaving 12 bases between them. Germline V gives CDR1 SGHTS, CDR2 YDEGEE. CDR3 protein: CASSSRDGYQPQHF. In DNA, the CDR3 is TGTGCCAGCAGCTCCCGGGACGGTTATCAGCCCCAGCATTTT.

This chain joins TRBV3-1 and TRBJ2-1, with TRBD1 matching 9 bases. The CDR3 spans 14 residues. The V gene end was trimmed by 4 bases and the J gene end by 12 bases; junction bases not matched to a gene: 10. Germline CDR1 is LGHDT and CDR2 is YNNKEL (reference sequence). The CDR3 loop reads CASSRDRVLGGQFF. CDR3 in DNA: TGTGCCAGCAGCCGGGACAGGGTGTTAGGGGGGCAGTTCTTC.

This clonotype has ten or more counts. The genes are TRBV28 and TRBJ1-6; TRBD1 is a possible D gene (6 bases). The V gene lost 6 bases and the J gene lost 3 bases, with 9 bases spanning the gap. This CDR3 spans 14 amino acids. CDR1 is MDHEN, CDR2 SYDVKM, per germline. Here the CDR3 DNA reads TGTGCCAGCAGCCCGACAGGCTATAATTCACCCCTCCACTTT. It yields the protein CASSPTGYNSPLHF.

This clonotype was recorded many times. The CDR3 region is CAWRKSGGTYEQYF. The CDR3 DNA is TGTGCCTGGAGGAAGTCGGGCGGTACCTACGAGCAGTACTTC. V usage is TRBV30 and J usage is TRBJ2-7, with D hard to call. There are 14 residues in the CDR3. Trimming stripped 3 bases from V and 2 bases from J, with 14 bases between. The V gene's germline CDR1 is GTSNPN and CDR2 SVGIG (reference sequence).

This clonotype was observed many times. The chain joins TRBV7-9 to TRBJ2-1, with TRBD2 matching 8 bases. The CDR3 sequence is 17 residues long. After removal of 5 bases from V and 7 bases from J, the junction contained 16 bases not matched to a gene. Germline-derived CDR1 and CDR2 are SEHNR and FQNEAQ (reference sequence). CDR3 DNA sequence: TGTGCCAGCAGCCGCACCCCCACGGAAACTAGCGGTAATGAGCAGTTCTTC. It translates to CASSRTPTETSGNEQFF.

The table lists this clonotype with many counts. This chain links TRBV20-1 with TRBJ2-7; 8 nucleotides match TRBD1. Germline lookup yields CDR1 DFQATT and CDR2 SNEGSKA (reference sequence). The CDR3 is 18 amino acids. V lost 4 bases, J lost 1 base, and 18 bases stayed unmatched. The CDR3, as DNA: TGCAGTGCTAATCCCCCCCCTGTCAGGGGGCAAAAATCCTACGAGCAGTACTTC. This translates into CSANPPPVRGQKSYEQYF.

This clonotype has a count of ten or more. V gene TRBV29-1 combines with J gene TRBJ1-1; D is unresolved. The length of the CDR3 is 14 residues. V was clipped by 3 bases and J by 0 bases, with 11 bases between them. Germline loops: CDR1 SQVTM, CDR2 ANQGSEA. The chain's CDR3 is CSVDDTILNTEAFF. The CDR3, as DNA: TGCAGCGTTGATGACACAATATTGAACACTGAAGCTTTCTTT.